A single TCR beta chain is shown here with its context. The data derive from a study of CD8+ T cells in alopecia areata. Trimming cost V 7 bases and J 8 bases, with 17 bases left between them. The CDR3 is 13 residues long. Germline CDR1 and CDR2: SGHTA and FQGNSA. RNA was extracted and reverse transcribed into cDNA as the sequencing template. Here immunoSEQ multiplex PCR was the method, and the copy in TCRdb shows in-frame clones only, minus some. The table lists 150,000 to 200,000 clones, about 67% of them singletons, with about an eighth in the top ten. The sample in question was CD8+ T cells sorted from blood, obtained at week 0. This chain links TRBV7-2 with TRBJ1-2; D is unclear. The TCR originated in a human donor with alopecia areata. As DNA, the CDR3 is TGTGCCAGCACCCCGGGAGGGCGAAGCGGCTACACCTTC. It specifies CASTPGGRSGYTF.